Listed below are T cell receptor beta chains from one sample, sequenced in a study of brain T cells in children with intractable seizures. Assay used: immunoSEQ multiplex PCR; TCRdb lists only in-frame clones, some missing. The data hold roughly 120,000 clones, with 85% to 95% observed a single time. The starting material was peripheral blood, obtained at surgery. These receptors all come from a boy in the first two years of life with hemimegalencephaly and intractable seizures. Both conserved end residues are part of each CDR3. The D gene is left open where the match is weak. A clone size is listed for some rows: how often the clone was seen (once, few, many), or a class if it is expanded.

v_gene	d_gene	abundance	j_gene	CDR3nt	CDR3aa
TRBV2	NA	NA	TRBJ2-4	TGTGCCAGCAGTGACCTAGCCAAAAACATTCAGTACTTC	CASSDLAKNIQYF
TRBV15	NA	NA	TRBJ2-7	TGTGCCACCAGCAGTCGGTGGGGTTCCTACGAGCAGTACTTC	CATSSRWGSYEQYF
TRBV27	TRBD2	NA	TRBJ2-7	TGTGCCAGCAGTTGGACTAGCGGGAGAACCGAGCAGTACTTC	CASSWTSGRTEQYF
TRBV16	NA	NA	TRBJ2-6	TGTGCCAGCAGCCAATCAGTCTCTGGGGCCAACGTCCTGACTTTC	CASSQSVSGANVLTF
TRBV12-3/TRBV12-4	NA	NA	TRBJ1-3	TGTGCCAGCACCGAGAGGACTGGAAACACCATATATTTT	CASTERTGNTIYF
TRBV28	NA	NA	TRBJ2-7	TGTGCCAGCAGTTTCCTCAACCGACAGACTAATAATTACGAGCAGTACTTC	CASSFLNRQTNNYEQYF
TRBV2	NA	NA	TRBJ2-1	TGTGCCAGCATCCTGATCTTGGAGCAGTTCTTC	CASILILEQFF
TRBV28	NA	once	TRBJ2-7	TGTGCCAGCACCCCCCGGGCAGGGAGCCTATACTACGAGCAGTACTTC	CASTPRAGSLYYEQYF
TRBV7-9	NA	once	TRBJ2-7	TGTGCCAGCAGCTTAGCCCTATGGGGGTCCCTCTACGAGCAGTACTTC	CASSLALWGSLYEQYF
TRBV24-1	NA	NA	TRBJ1-5	TGTGCCACCAGTGAAACAAGGGTTGGGCCCCAGCATTTT	CATSETRVGPQHF
TRBV29-1	NA	NA	TRBJ2-1	TGCAGCGTTGGCGGCGGTCCATTATACGAGCAGTTCTTC	CSVGGGPLYEQFF
TRBV5-1	TRBD1	once	TRBJ2-1	TGCGCCAGCAGCTTGGGACAGGGAACCTACAATGAGCAGTTCTTC	CASSLGQGTYNEQFF
TRBV9	TRBD1	NA	TRBJ2-2	TGTGCCAGCAGCGTAAACAGGGGGCGGACCGGGGAGCTGTTTTTT	CASSVNRGRTGELFF
TRBV6-6	TRBD1	NA	TRBJ1-5	TGTGCCAGCAGCACCAGGGGGGGCGGTCAGCCCCAGCATTTT	CASSTRGGGQPQHF